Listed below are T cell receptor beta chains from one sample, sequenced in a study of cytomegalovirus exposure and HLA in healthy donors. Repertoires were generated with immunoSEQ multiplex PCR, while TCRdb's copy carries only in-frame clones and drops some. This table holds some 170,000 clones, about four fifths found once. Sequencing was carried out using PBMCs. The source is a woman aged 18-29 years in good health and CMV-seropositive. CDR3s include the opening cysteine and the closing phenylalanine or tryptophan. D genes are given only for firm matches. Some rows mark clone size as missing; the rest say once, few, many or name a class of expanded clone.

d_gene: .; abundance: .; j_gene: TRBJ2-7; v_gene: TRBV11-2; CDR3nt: TGTGCCAGCAGCTCGTCCTACGAGCAGTACTTC; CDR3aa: CASSSSYEQYF
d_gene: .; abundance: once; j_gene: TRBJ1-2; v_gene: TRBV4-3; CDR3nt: TGCGCCAGCAGCCAAGGCGCGGCGGGAGCCTATGGCTACACCTTC; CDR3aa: CASSQGAAGAYGYTF
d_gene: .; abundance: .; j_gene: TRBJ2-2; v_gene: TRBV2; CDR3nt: TGTGCCAGTGTGGGGGCGGGCACCGGGGAGCTGTTTTTT; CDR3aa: CASVGAGTGELFF
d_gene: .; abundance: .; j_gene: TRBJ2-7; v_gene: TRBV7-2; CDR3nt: TGTGCCAGCAGCTTAGGACAGGTTATCAACGAGCAGTACTTC; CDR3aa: CASSLGQVINEQYF
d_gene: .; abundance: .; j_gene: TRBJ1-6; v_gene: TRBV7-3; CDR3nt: TGTGCCAGCAGCTCCCCGGGGTCACCCCTCCACTTT; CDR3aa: CASSSPGSPLHF
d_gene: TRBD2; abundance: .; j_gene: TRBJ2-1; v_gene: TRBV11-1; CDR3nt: TGTGCCAGCAGCTCCGGGGGGGGCCACCCCTCCTACAATGAGCAGTTCTTC; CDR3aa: CASSSGGGHPSYNEQFF
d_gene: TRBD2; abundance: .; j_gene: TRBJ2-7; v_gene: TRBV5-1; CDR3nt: TGCGCCAGCAGCTTGCAAGCTACTAGCGGCGAGCAGTACTTC; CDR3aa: CASSLQATSGEQYF
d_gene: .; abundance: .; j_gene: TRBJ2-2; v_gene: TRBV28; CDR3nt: TGTGCCAGCAGTTTGGAGTACACCGGGGAGCTGTTTTTT; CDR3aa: CASSLEYTGELFF
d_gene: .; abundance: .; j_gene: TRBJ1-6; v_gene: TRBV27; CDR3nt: TGTGCCAGCAGTTTCCTCTATTCACCCCTCCACTTT; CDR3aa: CASSFLYSPLHF
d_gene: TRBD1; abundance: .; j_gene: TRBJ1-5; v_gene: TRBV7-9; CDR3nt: TGTGCCAGCAGCGGGGACAGGGGGCTTCAGCCCCAGCATTTT; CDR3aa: CASSGDRGLQPQHF
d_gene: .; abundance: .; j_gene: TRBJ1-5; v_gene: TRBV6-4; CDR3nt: TGTGCCAGCAGTGACCCGGAACTATGCGGGGAAAATCAGCCCCAGCATTTT; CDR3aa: CASSDPELCGENQPQHF
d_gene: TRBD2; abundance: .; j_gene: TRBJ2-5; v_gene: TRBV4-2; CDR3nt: TGTGCCAGCAGCCAAGGGGTCGGCCAACTAGCGGGGACAGAGACCCAGTACTTC; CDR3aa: CASSQGVGQLAGTETQYF
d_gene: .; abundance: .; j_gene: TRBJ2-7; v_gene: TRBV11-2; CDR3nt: TGTGCCAGCAGCCCTTCCGGGGGACGGGGCGCCTACGAGCAGTACTTC; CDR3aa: CASSPSGGRGAYEQYF
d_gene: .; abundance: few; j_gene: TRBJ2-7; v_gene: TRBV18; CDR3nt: TGTGCCAGCTCACTAGCCCGACAGGCCCCCGACGAGCAGTACTTC; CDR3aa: CASSLARQAPDEQYF
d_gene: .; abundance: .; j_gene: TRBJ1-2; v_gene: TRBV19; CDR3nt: TGTGCCAGTAGTATGGTCCCGATAGGGGCTAACTATGGCTACACCTTC; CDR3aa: CASSMVPIGANYGYTF
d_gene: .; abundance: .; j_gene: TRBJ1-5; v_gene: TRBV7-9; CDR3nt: TGTGCCAGCACGAGGTATAGCAATCAGCCCCAGCATTTT; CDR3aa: CASTRYSNQPQHF
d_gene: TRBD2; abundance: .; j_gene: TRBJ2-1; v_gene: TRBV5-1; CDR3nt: TGCGCCAGCAGCCCCCGGGACTACCTTCGGTCTAGACTGTTCTTC; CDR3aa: CASSPRDYLRSRLFF
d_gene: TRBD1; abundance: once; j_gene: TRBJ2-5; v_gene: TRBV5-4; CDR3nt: TGTGCCAGCAGTTCGGACAGGGGGCCTGAAGGAGAGACCCAGTACTTC; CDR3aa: CASSSDRGPEGETQYF
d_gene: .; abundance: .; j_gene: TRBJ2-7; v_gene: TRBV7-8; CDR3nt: TGTGCCAGCAGCTTAAGGGGGGGAGTGGGGGGCTACGAGCAGTACTTC; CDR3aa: CASSLRGGVGGYEQYF
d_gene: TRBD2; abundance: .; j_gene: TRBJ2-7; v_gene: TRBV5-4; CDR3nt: TGTGCCAGCAGCTCAGCGGGGCAGCGAGCCTACGAGCAGTACTTC; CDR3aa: CASSSAGQRAYEQYF
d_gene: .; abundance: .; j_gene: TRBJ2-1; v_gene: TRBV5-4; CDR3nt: TGTGCCAGCAGCCCCCCGGGGTTCGATACGTACGAGCAGTTCTTC; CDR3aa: CASSPPGFDTYEQFF
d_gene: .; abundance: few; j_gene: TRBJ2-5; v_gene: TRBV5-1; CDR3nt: TGCGCCAGCAGATCGGACTACCTATGGGGGGAGACCCAGTACTTC; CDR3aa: CASRSDYLWGETQYF
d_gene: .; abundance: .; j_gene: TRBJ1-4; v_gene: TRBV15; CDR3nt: TGTGCCACCAGCAGAGATGGAGGGGAGGGGTGGGCAAAACTGTTTTTT; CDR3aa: CATSRDGGEGWAKLFF
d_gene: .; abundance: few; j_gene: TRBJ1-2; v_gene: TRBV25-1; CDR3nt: TGTGCCAGCAGCGTTTACGGCGGACAGTCCTATGGCTACACCTTC; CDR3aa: CASSVYGGQSYGYTF
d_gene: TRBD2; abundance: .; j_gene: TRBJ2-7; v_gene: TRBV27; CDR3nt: TGTGCCTCCCGGGAGGGGGGGCTGACCTACGAGCAGTACTTC; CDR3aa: CASREGGLTYEQYF
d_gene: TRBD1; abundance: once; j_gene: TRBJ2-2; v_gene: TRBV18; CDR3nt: TGTGCCAGCTCACCACAGGGGGCTCGGGCCGGGGAGCTGTTTTTT; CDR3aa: CASSPQGARAGELFF
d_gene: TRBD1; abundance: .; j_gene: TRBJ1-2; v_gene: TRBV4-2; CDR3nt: TGTGCCAGCAGCCAAGAGGGGAGGACAGGCTCTAACTATGGCTACACCTTC; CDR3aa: CASSQEGRTGSNYGYTF
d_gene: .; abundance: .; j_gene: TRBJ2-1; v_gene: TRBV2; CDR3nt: TGTGCCAGCAGTGAGAGACAGGCTCCGGATGAGCAGTTCTTC; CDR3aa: CASSERQAPDEQFF
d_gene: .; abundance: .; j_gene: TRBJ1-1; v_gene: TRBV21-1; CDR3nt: TGTGCCAGCAGCAGGGGACAACCCACTGAAGCTTTCTTT; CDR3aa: CASSRGQPTEAFF
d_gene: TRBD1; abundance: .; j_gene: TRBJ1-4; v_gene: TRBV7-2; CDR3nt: TGTGCCAGCAGCTTAAGGGGGCAGGGTATGGCTGACGAAAAACTGTTTTTT; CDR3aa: CASSLRGQGMADEKLFF
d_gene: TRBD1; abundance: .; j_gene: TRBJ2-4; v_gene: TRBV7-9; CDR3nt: TGTGCCAGCGGCCCGACAGGGGGCGAAAACATTCAGTACTTC; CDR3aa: CASGPTGGENIQYF
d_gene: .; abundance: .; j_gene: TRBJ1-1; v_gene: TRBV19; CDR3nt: TGTGCCAGTAGTATCAGGGCAGTACAGAACACTGAAGCTTTCTTT; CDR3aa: CASSIRAVQNTEAFF
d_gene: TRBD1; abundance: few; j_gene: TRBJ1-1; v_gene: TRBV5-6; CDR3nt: TGTGCCAGCAGCTATGACGGGACAGGGGACACTGAAGCTTTCTTT; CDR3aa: CASSYDGTGDTEAFF
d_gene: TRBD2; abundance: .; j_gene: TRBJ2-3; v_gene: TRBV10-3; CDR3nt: TGTGCCATCAGTACTAGCGGGGGGTACGGGACAGATACGCAGTATTTT; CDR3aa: CAISTSGGYGTDTQYF
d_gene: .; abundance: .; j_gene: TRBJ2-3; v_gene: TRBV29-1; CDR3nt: TGCAGCGTTGGGGGGCGCGTTACGCAGTATTTT; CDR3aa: CSVGGRVTQYF
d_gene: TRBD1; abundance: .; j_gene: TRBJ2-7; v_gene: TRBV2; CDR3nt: TGTGCCAGCAGCCCTGGACAGGGGGCTTACGAGCAGTACTTC; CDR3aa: CASSPGQGAYEQYF
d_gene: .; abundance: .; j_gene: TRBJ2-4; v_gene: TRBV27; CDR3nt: TGTGCCAGCAGTTTATTGGACAGCCGCCGAAACAGTCAGTACTTC; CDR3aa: CASSLLDSRRNSQYF
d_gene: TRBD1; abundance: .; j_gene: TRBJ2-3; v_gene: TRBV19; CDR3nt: TGTGCCAGTGGGGAATACAGGGGGCGGTCCCCCTGGCGCCGCACAGATACGCAGTATTTT; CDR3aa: CASGEYRGRSPWRRTDTQYF
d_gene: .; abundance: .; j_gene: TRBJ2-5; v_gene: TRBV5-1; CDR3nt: TGCGCCAGCAGCTTGACGACAGGCCTCCAAGAGACCCAGTACTTC; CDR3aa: CASSLTTGLQETQYF
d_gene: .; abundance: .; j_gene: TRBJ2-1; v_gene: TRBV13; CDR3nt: TGTGCCAGCAGCTTATCCCCTTACAATGAGCAGTTCTTC; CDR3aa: CASSLSPYNEQFF
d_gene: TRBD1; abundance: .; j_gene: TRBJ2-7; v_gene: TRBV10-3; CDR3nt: TGTGCCATCAGCTCCGACAGGGGGACCTACGAGCAGTACTTC; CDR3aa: CAISSDRGTYEQYF
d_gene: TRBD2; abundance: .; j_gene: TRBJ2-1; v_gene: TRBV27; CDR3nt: TGTGCCAGCAGCGATCTGACTAGCGGGGCCTACAATGAGCAGTTCTTC; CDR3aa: CASSDLTSGAYNEQFF
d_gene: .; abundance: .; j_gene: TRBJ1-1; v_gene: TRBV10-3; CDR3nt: TGTGCCTCCGGCCCCCAGGTGAACACTGAAGCTTTCTTT; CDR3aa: CASGPQVNTEAFF
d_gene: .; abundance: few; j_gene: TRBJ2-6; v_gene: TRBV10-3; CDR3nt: TGTGCCATCAGTCCTAGGACAGCCATGAATGGGGCCAACGTCCTGACTTTC; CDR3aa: CAISPRTAMNGANVLTF
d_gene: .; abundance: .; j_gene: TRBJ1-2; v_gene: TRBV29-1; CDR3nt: TGCAGCGTTCTAGACTCGGGGGACTATGGCTACACCTTC; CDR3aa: CSVLDSGDYGYTF
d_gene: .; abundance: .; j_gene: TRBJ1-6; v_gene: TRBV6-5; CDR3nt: TGTGCCAGCAGTTACTCGAAGCAGCGTAATTCACCCCTCCACTTT; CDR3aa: CASSYSKQRNSPLHF
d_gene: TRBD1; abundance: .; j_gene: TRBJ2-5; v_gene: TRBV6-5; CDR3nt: TGTGCCAGCAGTTCCGGGACAGGAGTATTGCAAGAGACCCAGTACTTC; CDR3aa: CASSSGTGVLQETQYF
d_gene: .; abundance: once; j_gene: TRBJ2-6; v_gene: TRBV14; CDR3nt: TGTGCCAGCAGCCCTGAAGGAGTGTCTGGGGCCAACGTCCTGACTTTC; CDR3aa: CASSPEGVSGANVLTF
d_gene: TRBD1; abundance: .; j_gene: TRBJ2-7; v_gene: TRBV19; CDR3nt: TGTGCCAGTAGTCTCCTTGGGACAGGGTACCACGAGCAGTACTTC; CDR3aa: CASSLLGTGYHEQYF
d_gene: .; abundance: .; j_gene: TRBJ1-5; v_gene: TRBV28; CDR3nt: TGTGCCAGCAGTTTGGGCAGACCGAGCAATCAGCCCCAGCATTTT; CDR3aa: CASSLGRPSNQPQHF
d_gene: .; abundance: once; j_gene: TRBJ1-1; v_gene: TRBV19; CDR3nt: TGTGCCAGTAGTCAAAGGGTGGTCTCGGGGGCTGAAGCTTTCTTT; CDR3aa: CASSQRVVSGAEAFF
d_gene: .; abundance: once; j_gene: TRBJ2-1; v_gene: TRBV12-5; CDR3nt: TGTGCTAGTGGTACCGGGTACAATGAGCAGTTCTTC; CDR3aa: CASGTGYNEQFF